This TCR beta chain was sequenced during a study of metastatic and nonmetastatic thyroid tumors. Not a single patient had been given any form of treatment at any point before undergoing thyroid surgery. Study observations and caveats: TCR beta diversity was reportedly significantly higher in malignant thyroid tumors than benign nodules, in blood and tumor.

In the source study's methods: Differences in CDR3 between clinicopathological groups were drawn on to build a classifier intended to discriminate distant-metastatic papillary thyroid cancer patients. TCRdb re-called the PCR reads through MiXCR. These V and J calls are TCRdb output, not the study's own analysis. The data contain about 38,000 clones, 28% of them seen just once; the ten biggest clones take up 11%. In the case of this clone: The target antigen is unknown.

V shed 4 bases and J 1 base; nucleotides not matched to a gene: 5. Germline loops: CDR1 MNHEY, CDR2 SMNVEV (reference sequence). This CDR3 is built from 16 residues. The receptor's source is a male donor with papillary thyroid cancer or a benign thyroid nodule (not recorded which). Some clones in this sample may be carry-over from other donors' samples. The J gene is TRBJ1-1, the V gene TRBV27, with TRBD1 matching 11 bases. Sequencing was done on a sample of blood. CDR3 bases: TGTGCCAGCAGTTCGGGACAGGGGGTTCAGAACACTGAAGCTTTCTTT. Its translation is CASSSGQGVQNTEAFF.